Sequencing of this T cell receptor (beta chain) was carried out in a study of CD8 T cells in ankylosing spondylitis. Whole-study findings and limits: Researchers reportedly found disease-linked clones significantly enriched in matched ankylosing spondylitis synovial fluid.

Molecular-barcoded quantitative 5'-RACE produced these TCR beta libraries. MiXCR, run by TCRdb on the 5' RACE reads, gives a single entry per CDR3 protein. The sample contains fewer than 350,000 distinct CDR3 sequences, more than 9% of which appear only once. This clonotype has at least ten counts. Its antigen is unidentified. The CDR3 spans 12 residues. CDR1 and CDR2 (germline): SGHRS, YFSETQ. Unmatched junction bases numbered 2, after V lost 4 bases and J lost 6 bases. Sample: blood, either unsorted or a sorted T cell fraction (not recorded which). V gene TRBV5-1 combines with J gene TRBJ1-2; 8 bases agree with TRBD1. The receptor was derived from a female donor with ankylosing spondylitis or in good health (not recorded which). The CDR3 sequence is CASSETGDGYTF. In DNA form, the CDR3 reads TGCGCCAGCAGCGAGACAGGGGATGGCTACACCTTC.